A selection of T cell receptor beta chains follows, all from one sample in a study of CD8 T cells in Susac syndrome. MiXCR was run by TCRdb on the immunoSEQ multiplex PCR reads, yielding one entry per CDR3 protein. The profile shows some 65,000 distinct CDR3 sequences, approximately 93% of them singletons. The sample comprised CD8+ T cells from PBMCs. These receptors originate from a human donor with multiple sclerosis. The conserved cysteine and the conserved F or W are not part of the CDR3 here. A D gene is named only where the DNA matches it firmly.

.,TRBV7-4,TRBJ2-7,ASSLRSHPY
.,TRBV11-3,TRBJ2-1,ASSPGLRNEQF
TRBD2,TRBV28,TRBJ2-2,ASSLLAGDGTGELF
.,TRBV7-3,TRBJ2-1,ASSFLRGVDEQF
.,TRBV27,TRBJ2-1,ASSLAASSYNEQF
.,TRBV13,TRBJ2-7,ASSFQGGAYEQY
TRBD1,TRBV11-2,TRBJ2-3,ASSSLTGGPTDTQY
TRBD2,TRBV27,TRBJ2-1,ASSELERGINEQF
.,TRBV15,TRBJ2-6,ATAPSGANVLT
.,TRBV27,TRBJ2-7,ASSLAPGRSYEQY